The T cell receptor beta chain under discussion was sequenced for a study of blood T cell repertoires in COVID-19. Study at large: T cells, B-cell-depleted T cells, or PBMCs supplied cDNA or gDNA.

Original analysis: Amplifying reference gene primers gave estimates of nucleated cell counts. Clones were read by immunoSEQ multiplex PCR, and TCRdb kept only the in-frame ones, dropping some. That table gives V, J and clone size, and the DNA gave D and trimming. In the table there are a few hundred thousand clones, about 85% of which are singletons. This clone was seen more than once but under ten times. CDR3 size: 12 residues. The germline V and J ends were trimmed by 4 bases and 5 bases, with 9 bases remaining between them. CDR1 is GTSNPN and CDR2 is SVGIG in the germline V gene (reference sequence). Donors in Cohort 3 counted as recovered after two negative PCRs, clearance, or symptom resolution.

Sequencing was carried out using PBMCs or T cells enriched from blood (not recorded which). The chain carries TRBV30 and TRBJ1-3, with D uncertain. The receptor's source is a middle-aged man who had recovered from COVID-19. CDR3 sequence reads: CAWTVNRNTIYF. CDR3 in DNA: TGTGCCTGGACAGTTAATAGAAACACCATATATTTT.